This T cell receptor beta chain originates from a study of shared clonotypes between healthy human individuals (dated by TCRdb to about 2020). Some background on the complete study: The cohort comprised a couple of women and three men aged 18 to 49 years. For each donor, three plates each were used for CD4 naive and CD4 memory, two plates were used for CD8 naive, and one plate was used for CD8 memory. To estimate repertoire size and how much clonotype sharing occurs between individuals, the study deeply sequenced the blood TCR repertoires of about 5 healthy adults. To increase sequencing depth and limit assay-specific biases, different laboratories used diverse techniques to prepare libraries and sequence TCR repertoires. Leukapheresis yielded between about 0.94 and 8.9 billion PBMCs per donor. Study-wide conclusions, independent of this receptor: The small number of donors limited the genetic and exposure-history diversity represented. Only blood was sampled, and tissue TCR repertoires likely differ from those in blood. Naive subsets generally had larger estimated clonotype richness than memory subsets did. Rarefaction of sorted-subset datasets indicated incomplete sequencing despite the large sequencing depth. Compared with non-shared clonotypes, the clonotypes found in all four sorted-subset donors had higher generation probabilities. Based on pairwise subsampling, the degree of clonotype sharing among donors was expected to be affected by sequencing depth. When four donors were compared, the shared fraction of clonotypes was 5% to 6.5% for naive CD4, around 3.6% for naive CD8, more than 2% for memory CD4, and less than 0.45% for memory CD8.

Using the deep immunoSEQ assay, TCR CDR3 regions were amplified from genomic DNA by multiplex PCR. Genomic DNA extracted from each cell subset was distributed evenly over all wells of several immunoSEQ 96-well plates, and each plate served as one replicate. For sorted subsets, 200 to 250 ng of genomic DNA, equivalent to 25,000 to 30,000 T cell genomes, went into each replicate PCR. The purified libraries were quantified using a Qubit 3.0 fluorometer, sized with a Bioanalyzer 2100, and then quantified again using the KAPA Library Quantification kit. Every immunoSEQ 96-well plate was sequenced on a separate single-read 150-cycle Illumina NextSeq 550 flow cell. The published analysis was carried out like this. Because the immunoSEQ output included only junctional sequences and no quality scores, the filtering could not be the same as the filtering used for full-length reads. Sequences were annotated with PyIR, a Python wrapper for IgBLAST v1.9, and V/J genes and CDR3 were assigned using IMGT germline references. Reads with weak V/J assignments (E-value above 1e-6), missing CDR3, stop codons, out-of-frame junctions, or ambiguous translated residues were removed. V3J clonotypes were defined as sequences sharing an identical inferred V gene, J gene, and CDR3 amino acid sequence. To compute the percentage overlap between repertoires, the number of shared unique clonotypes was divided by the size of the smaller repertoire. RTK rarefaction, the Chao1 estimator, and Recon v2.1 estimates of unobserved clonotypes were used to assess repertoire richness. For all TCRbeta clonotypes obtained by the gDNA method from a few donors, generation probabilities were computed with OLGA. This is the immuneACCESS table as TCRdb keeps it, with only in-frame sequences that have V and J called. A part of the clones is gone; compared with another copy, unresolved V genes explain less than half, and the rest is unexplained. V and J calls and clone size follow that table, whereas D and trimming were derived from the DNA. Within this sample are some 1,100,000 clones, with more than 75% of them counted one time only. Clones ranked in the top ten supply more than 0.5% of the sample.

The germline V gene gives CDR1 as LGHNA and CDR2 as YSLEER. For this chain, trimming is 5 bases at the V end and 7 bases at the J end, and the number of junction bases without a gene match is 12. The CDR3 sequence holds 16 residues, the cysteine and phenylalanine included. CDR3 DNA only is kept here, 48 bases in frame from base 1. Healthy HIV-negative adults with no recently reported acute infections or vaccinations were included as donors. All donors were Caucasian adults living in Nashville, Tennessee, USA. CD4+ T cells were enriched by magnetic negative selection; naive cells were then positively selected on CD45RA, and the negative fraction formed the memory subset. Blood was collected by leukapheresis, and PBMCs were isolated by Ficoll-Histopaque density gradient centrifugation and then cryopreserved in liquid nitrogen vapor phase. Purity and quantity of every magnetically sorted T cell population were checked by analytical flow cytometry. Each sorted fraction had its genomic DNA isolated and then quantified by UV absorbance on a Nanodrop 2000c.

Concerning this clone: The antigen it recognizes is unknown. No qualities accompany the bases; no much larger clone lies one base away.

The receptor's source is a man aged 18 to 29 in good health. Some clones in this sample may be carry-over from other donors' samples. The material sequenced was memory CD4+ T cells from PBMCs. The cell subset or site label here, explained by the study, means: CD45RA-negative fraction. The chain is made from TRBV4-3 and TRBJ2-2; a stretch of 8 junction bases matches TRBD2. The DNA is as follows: TGCGCCAGCAGCATTGCGGGAGGATTATTGGTCGGGGAGCTGTTTTTT. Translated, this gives CASSIAGGLLVGELFF.